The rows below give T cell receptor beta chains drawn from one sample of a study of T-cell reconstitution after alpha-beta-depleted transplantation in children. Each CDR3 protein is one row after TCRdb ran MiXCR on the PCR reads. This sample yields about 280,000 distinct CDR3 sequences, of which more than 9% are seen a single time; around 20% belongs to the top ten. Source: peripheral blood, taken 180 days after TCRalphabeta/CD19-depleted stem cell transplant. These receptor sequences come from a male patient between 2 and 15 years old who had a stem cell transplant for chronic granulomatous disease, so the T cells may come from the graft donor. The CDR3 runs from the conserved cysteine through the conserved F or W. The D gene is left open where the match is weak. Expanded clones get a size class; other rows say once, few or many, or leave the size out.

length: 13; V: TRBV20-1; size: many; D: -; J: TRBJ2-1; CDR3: CSASSGRGNEQFF; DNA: TGCAGTGCTAGTAGTGGGAGAGGGAATGAGCAGTTCTTC
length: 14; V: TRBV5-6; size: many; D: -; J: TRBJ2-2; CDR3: CASTSTVNTGELFF; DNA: TGTGCCAGCACCTCCACGGTGAACACCGGGGAGCTGTTTTTT
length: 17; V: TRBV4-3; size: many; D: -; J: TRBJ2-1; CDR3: CASSRSTGTRAYNEQFF; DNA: TGCGCCAGCAGCCGCAGTACCGGGACGAGGGCCTACAATGAGCAGTTCTTC
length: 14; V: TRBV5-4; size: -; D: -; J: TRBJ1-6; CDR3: CASSPQRRDSPLHF; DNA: TGTGCCAGCAGCCCTCAGCGTCGAGATTCACCCCTCCACTTT
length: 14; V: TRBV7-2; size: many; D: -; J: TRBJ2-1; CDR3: CASSLDPSYNEQFF; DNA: TGTGCCAGCAGCTTAGACCCCTCCTACAATGAGCAGTTCTTC
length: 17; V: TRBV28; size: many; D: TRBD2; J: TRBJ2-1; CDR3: CASSILSNWGEGNEQFF; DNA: TGTGCCAGCAGTATTTTGTCAAACTGGGGGGAGGGGAATGAGCAGTTCTTC
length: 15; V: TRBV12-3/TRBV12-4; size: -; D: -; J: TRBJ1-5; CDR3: CASSLTGISGQPQHF; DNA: TGTGCCAGCAGTTTGACCGGGATTTCGGGTCAGCCCCAGCATTTT
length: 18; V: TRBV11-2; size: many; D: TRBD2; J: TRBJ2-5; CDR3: CASSSGTSGRGRRETQYF; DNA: TGTGCCAGCAGTTCAGGGACTAGCGGGAGAGGGAGGAGGGAGACCCAGTACTTC
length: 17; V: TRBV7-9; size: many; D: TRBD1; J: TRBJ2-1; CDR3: CASSLRGGQGVLNEQFF; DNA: TGTGCCAGCAGCTTACGAGGTGGGCAGGGGGTTCTCAATGAGCAGTTCTTC
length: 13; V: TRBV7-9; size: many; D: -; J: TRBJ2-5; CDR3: CASSLGGMETQYF; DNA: TGTGCCAGCAGCTTAGGAGGGATGGAGACCCAGTACTTC
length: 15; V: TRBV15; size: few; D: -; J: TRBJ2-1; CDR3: CATSRDQGSINEQFF; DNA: TGTGCCACCAGCAGAGATCAGGGCAGTATCAATGAGCAGTTCTTC
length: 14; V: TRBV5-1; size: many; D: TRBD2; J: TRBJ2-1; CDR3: CASSWGDYDNEQFF; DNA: TGCGCCAGCAGCTGGGGGGACTACGATAATGAGCAGTTCTTC
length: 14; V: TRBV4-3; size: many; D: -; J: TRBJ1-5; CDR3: CASSQDPVWQPQHF; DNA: TGCGCCAGCAGCCAAGATCCGGTTTGGCAGCCCCAGCATTTT
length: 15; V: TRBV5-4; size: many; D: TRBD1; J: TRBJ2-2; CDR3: CASSLPTGESGELFF; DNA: TGTGCCAGCAGCTTGCCCACAGGGGAATCCGGGGAGCTGTTTTTT
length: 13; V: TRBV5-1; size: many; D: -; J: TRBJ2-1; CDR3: CASSSGFYNEQFF; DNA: TGCGCCAGCAGCTCAGGATTCTACAATGAGCAGTTCTTC
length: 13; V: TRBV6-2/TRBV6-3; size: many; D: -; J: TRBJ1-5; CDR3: CASSSPPTSDQHF; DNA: TGTGCCAGCAGTTCCCCCCCTACATCGGATCAGCATTTT
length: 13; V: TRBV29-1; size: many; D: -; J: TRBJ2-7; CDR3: CSVEVRGSYEQYF; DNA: TGCAGCGTTGAGGTCAGGGGTTCCTACGAGCAGTACTTC
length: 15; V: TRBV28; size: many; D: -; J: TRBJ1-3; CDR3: CASSPQGGAGNTIYF; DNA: TGTGCCAGCAGTCCCCAAGGGGGGGCTGGAAACACCATATATTTT
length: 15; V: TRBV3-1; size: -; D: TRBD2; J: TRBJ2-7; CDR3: CASSPGLAGFNEQYF; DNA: TGTGCCAGCAGCCCGGGACTAGCGGGATTCAACGAGCAGTACTTC
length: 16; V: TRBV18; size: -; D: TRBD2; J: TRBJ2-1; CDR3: CASSPWGLGSYNEQFF; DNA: TGTGCCAGCTCACCTTGGGGACTAGGATCCTACAATGAGCAGTTCTTC
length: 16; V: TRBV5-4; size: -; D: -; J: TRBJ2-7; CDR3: CASSLERRTPGNEQYF; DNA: TGTGCCAGCAGCTTGGAGAGAAGGACCCCAGGGAACGAGCAGTACTTC
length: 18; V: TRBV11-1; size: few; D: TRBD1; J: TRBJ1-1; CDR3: CASSRTGVRAEGSTEAFF; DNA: TGTGCCAGCAGCCGGACAGGGGTCCGCGCGGAGGGGAGCACTGAAGCTTTCTTT
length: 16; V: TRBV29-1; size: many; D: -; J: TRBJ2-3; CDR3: CSVVSRLETSRDTQYF; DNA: TGCAGCGTTGTATCGAGGCTGGAGACAAGCAGGGATACGCAGTATTTT
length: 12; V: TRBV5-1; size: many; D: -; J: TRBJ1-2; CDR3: CASSPSGHGYTF; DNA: TGCGCCAGCAGTCCGTCAGGCCACGGCTACACCTTC
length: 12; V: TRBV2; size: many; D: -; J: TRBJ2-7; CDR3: CASRGPSYEQYF; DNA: TGTGCCAGCAGAGGCCCTTCCTACGAGCAGTACTTC
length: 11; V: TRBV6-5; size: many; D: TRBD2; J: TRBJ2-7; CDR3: CAAGREYEQYF; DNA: TGTGCCGCCGGGAGGGAGTACGAGCAGTACTTC
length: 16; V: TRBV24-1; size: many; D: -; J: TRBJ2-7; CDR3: CATSDSSRDARYEQYF; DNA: TGTGCCACCAGTGATTCGTCTCGGGACGCCCGGTACGAGCAGTACTTC
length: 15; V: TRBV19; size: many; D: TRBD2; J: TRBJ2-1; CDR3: CASSMGGSSYNEQFF; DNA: TGTGCCAGTAGTATGGGCGGGAGCTCCTACAATGAGCAGTTCTTC
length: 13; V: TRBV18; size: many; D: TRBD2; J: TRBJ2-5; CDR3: CASSPAGGETQYF; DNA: TGCGCCAGCAGCCCAGCGGGAGGAGAGACCCAGTACTTC
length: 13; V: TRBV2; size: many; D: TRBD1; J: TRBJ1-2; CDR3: CASSGQAGYGYTF; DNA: TGTGCCAGCAGCGGACAGGCTGGGTATGGCTACACCTTC
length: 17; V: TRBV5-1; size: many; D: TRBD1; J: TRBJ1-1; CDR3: CASSLVSLTGPGTEAFF; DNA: TGCGCCAGCAGCTTGGTTTCTTTGACAGGGCCGGGGACTGAAGCTTTCTTT
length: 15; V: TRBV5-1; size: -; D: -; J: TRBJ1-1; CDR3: CASRLAGAEDTEAFF; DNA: TGCGCCAGCAGATTGGCCGGGGCCGAGGACACTGAAGCTTTCTTT
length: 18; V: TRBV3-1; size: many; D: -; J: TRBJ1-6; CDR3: CASSQDSGGSSYNSPLHF; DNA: TGTGCCAGCAGCCAAGATAGCGGGGGGAGCTCCTATAATTCACCCCTCCACTTT
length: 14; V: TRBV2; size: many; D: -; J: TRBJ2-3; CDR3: CASGRELGTDTQYF; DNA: TGTGCCAGCGGTAGGGAGCTTGGCACAGATACGCAGTATTTT
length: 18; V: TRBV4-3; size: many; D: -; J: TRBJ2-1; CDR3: CASSQEPGSGSSDNEQFF; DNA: TGCGCCAGCAGCCAAGAGCCAGGAAGTGGAAGTTCTGACAATGAGCAGTTCTTC
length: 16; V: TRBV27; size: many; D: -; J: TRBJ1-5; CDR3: CASSLVGGVSNQPQHF; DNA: TGTGCCAGCAGTTTAGTGGGGGGGGTTAGCAATCAGCCCCAGCATTTT
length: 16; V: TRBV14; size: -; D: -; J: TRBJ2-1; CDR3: CASSQSALYRYNEQFF; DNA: TGTGCCAGCAGCCAATCTGCGCTTTACAGATACAATGAGCAGTTCTTC
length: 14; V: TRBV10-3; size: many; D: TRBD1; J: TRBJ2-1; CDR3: CARKGQGPNNEQFF; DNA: TGTGCCAGAAAGGGACAGGGCCCGAACAATGAGCAGTTCTTC
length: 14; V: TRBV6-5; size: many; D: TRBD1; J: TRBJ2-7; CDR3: CASSYSRRGPEQYF; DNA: TGTGCCAGCAGTTACTCGCGTAGGGGGCCCGAGCAGTACTTC
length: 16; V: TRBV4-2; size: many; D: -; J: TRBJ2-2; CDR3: CASSQDLGGNTGELFF; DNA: TGTGCCAGCAGCCAAGATCTCGGGGGGAACACCGGGGAGCTGTTTTTT
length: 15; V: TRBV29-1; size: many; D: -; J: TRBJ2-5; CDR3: CSVRITGGATGTQYF; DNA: TGCAGCGTACGCATAACGGGGGGCGCGACGGGGACCCAGTACTTC
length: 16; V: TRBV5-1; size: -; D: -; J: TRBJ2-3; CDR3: CASSLQTGTSTDTQYF; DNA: TGCGCCAGCAGCTTGCAAACGGGAACTAGCACAGATACGCAGTATTTT
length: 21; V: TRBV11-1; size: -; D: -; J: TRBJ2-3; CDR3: CASSIHRDRIQAKLGTDTQYF; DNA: TGTGCCAGCAGCATCCACCGGGACCGCATCCAAGCTAAGCTAGGCACAGATACGCAGTATTTT
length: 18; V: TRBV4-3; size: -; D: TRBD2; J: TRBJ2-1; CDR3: CASSQDYPAGGSGNEQFF; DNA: TGCGCCAGCAGCCAAGATTACCCAGCGGGGGGCTCGGGCAATGAGCAGTTCTTC
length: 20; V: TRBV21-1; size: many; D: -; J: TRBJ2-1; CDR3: CASSKVGPDHTSGSYNEQFF; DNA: TGTGCCAGCAGCAAAGTAGGGCCCGACCATACTAGCGGGAGTTACAATGAGCAGTTCTTC
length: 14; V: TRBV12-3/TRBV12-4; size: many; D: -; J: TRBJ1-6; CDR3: CASSDDSYNSPLHF; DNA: TGTGCCAGTTCGGATGACAGCTATAATTCACCCCTCCACTTT
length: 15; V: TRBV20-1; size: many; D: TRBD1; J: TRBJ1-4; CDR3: CSAQDRALPHEKLFF; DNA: TGCAGTGCCCAGGACAGGGCGCTACCCCACGAAAAACTGTTTTTT
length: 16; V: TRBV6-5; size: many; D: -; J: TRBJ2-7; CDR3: CASSLGWGAVLYEQYF; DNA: TGTGCCAGCAGTTTAGGATGGGGGGCGGTCTTGTACGAGCAGTACTTC
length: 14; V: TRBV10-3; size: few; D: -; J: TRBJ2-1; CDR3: CAISTSSGNNEQFF; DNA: TGTGCCATCAGCACTAGCTCAGGGAACAATGAGCAGTTCTTC
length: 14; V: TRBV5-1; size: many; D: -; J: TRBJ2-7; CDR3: CASSLSTGSYEQYF; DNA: TGCGCCAGCAGCTTATCTACGGGCTCCTACGAGCAGTACTTC
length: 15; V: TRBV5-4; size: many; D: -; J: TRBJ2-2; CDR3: CASSSPTGDHGELFF; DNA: TGTGCCAGCAGCTCCCCAACGGGAGATCACGGGGAGCTGTTTTTT
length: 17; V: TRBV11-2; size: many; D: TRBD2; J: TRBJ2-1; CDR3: CASSLDGGLAAYNEQFF; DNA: TGTGCCAGCAGCTTAGATGGGGGACTAGCGGCCTACAATGAGCAGTTCTTC
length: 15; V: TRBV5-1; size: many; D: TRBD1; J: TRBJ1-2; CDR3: CASRTGQGAGYGYTF; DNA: TGCGCCAGCAGGACCGGACAGGGGGCCGGGTATGGCTACACCTTC
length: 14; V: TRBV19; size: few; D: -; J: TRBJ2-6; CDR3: CASRQSSGANVLTF; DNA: TGTGCCAGTAGGCAGAGCTCTGGGGCCAACGTCCTGACTTTC
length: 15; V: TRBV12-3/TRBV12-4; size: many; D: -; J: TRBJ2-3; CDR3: CASSFRQKVTDTQYF; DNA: TGTGCCAGCAGTTTTCGTCAGAAAGTCACAGATACGCAGTATTTT